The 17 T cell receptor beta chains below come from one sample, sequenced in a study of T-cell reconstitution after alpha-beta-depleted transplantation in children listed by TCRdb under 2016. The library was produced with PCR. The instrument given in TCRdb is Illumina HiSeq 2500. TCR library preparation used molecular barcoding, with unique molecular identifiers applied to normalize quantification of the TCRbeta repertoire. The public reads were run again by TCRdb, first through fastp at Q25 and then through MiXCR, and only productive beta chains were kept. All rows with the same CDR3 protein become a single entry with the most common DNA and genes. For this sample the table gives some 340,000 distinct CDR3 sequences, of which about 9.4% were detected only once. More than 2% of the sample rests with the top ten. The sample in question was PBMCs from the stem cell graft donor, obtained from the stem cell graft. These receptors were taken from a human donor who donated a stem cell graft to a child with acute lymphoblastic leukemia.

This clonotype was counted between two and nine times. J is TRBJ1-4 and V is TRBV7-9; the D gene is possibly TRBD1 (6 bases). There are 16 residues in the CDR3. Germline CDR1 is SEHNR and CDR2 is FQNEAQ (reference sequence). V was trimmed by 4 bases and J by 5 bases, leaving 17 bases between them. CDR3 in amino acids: CASSSNGGHQNEKLFF. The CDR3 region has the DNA TGTGCCAGCAGCTCAAACGGGGGACACCAAAATGAAAAACTGTTTTTT.

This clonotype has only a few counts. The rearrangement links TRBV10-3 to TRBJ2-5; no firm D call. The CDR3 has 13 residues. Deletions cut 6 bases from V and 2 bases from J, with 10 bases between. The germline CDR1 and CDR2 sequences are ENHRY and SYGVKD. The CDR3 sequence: CAIRLRPQETQYF. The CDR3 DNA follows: TGTGCCATCAGGCTAAGGCCTCAAGAGACCCAGTACTTC.

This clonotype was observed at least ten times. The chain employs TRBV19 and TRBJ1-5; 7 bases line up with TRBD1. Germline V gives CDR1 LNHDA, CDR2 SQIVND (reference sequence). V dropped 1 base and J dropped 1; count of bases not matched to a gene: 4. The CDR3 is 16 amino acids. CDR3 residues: CASSIVRQGSNQPQHF. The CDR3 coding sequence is TGTGCCAGTAGTATAGTTAGACAGGGAAGCAATCAGCCCCAGCATTTT.

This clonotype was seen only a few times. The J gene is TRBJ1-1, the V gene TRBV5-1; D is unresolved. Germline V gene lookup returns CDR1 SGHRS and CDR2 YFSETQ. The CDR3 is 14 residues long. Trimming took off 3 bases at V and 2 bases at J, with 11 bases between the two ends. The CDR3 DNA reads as TGCGCCAGCAGCTGGTACACGGAAAACACTGAAGCTTTCTTT. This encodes CASSWYTENTEAFF.

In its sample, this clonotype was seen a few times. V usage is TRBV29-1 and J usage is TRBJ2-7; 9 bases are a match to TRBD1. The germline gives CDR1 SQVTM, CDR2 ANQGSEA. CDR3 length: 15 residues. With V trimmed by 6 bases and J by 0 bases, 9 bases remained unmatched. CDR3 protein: CSVPGTGRHSYEQYF. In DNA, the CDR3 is TGCAGCGTGCCCGGGACAGGGAGGCACTCCTACGAGCAGTACTTC.

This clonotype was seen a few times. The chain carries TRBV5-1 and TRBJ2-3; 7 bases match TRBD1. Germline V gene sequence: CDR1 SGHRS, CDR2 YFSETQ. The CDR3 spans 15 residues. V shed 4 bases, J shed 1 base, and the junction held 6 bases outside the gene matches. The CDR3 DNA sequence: TGCGCCAGCAGCCCACAGGGGATTGGCACAGATACGCAGTATTTT. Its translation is CASSPQGIGTDTQYF.

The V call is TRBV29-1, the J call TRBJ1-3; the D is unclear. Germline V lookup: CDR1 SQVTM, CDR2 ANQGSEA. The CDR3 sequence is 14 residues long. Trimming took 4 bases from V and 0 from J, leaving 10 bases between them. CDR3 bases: TGCAGCGTTGTTGGCTCGGGCTCTGGAAACACCATATATTTT. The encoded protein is CSVVGSGSGNTIYF.

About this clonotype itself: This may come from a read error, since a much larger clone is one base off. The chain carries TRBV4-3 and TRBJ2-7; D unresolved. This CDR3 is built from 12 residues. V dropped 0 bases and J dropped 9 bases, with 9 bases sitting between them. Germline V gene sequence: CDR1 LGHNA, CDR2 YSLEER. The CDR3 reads CASSQDDTGQYF. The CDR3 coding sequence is TGCGCCAGCAGCCAAGATGACACTGGGCAGTACTTC.

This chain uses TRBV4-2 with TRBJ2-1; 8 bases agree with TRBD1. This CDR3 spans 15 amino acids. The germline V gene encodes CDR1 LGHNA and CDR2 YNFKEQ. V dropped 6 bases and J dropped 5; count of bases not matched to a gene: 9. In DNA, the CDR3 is TGTGCCAGCAGACGGGGACAGGAGGGCGACAATGAGCAGTTCTTC. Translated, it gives CASRRGQEGDNEQFF.

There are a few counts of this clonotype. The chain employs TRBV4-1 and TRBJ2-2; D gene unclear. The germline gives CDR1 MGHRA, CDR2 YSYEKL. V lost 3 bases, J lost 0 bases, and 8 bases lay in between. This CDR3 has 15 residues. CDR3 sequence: CASSHSDPNTGELFF. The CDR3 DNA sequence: TGCGCCAGCAGCCACTCAGACCCGAACACCGGGGAGCTGTTTTTT.

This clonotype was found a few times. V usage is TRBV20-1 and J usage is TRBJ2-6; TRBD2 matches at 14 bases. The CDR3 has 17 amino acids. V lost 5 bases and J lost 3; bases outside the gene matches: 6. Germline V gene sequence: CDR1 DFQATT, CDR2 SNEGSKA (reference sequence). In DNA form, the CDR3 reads TGCAGTGCTGAAATGGGACTAGCGGGAGTTGGGGCCAACGTCCTGACTTTC. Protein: CSAEMGLAGVGANVLTF.

This CDR3 reads CASSPKTGERDGYTF. The DNA for the CDR3 is TGCGCCAGCAGCCCAAAGACAGGGGAGCGGGATGGCTACACCTTC. The rearrangement uses TRBV5-1 and TRBJ1-2; TRBD1 matches at 8 bases. The CDR3 consists of 15 residues. J gave up 6 bases and V 4 bases, and 11 bases lay outside the gene matches. Germline CDR1 reads SGHRS; CDR2 reads YFSETQ.

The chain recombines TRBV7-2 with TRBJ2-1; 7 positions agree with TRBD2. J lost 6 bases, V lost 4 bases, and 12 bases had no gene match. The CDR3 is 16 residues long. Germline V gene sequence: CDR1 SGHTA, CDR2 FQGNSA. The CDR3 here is CASSWAGGFAANEQFF. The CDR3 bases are TGTGCCAGCAGCTGGGCCGGGGGGTTTGCGGCCAATGAGCAGTTCTTC.

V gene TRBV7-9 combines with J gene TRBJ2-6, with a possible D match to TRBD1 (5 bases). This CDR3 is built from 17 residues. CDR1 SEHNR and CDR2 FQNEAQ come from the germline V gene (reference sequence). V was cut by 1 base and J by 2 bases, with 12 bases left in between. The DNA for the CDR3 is TGTGCCAGCAGCTTAGAACAGGCGTGGACTGGGGCCAACGTCCTGACTTTC. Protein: CASSLEQAWTGANVLTF.

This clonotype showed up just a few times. The CDR3 loop reads CASSSSGFDSYEQYF. As DNA, the CDR3 is TGTGCCAGCAGTTCGTCTGGGTTTGACTCCTACGAGCAGTACTTC. The chain links TRBV27 to TRBJ2-7; D unclear. Trimming removed 4 bases from V and 0 bases from J, with 13 bases in between. Germline V gives CDR1 MNHEY, CDR2 SMNVEV (reference sequence). CDR3 length: 15 amino acids.

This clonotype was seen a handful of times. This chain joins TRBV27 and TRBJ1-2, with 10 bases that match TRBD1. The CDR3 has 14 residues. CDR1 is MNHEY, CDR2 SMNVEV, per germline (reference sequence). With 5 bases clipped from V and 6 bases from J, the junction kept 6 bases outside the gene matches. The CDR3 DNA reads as TGTGCCAGCAGTCCGCGACAGGGGGCAGATGGCTACACCTTC. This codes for CASSPRQGADGYTF.

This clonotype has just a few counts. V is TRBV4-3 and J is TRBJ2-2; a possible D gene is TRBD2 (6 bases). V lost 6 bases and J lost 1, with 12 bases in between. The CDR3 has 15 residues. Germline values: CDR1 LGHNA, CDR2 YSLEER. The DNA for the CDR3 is TGCGCCAGCAGTAAAGACGGGGGGAACACCGGGGAGCTGTTTTTT. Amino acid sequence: CASSKDGGNTGELFF.